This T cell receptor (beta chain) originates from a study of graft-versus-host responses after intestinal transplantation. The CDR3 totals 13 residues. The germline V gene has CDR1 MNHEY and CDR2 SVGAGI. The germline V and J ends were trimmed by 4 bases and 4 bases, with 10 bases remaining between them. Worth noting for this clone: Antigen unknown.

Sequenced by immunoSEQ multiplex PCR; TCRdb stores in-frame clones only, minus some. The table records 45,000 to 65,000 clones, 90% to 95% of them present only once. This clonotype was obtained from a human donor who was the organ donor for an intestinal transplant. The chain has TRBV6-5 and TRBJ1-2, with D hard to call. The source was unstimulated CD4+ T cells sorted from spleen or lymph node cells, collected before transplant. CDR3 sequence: CASSSDGFYGYTF. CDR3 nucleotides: TGTGCCAGCAGTTCCGACGGGTTCTATGGCTACACCTTC.